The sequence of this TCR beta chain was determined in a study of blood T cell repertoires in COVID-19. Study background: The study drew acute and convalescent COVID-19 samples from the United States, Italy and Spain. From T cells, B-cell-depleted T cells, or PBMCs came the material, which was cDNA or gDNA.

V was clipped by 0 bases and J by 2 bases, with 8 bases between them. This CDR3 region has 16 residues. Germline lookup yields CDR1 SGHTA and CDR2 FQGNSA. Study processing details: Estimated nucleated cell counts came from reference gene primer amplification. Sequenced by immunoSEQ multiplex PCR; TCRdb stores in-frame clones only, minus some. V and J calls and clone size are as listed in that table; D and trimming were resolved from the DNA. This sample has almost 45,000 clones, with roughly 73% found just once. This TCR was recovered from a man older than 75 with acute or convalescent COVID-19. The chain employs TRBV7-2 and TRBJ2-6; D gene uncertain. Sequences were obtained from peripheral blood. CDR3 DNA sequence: TGTGCCAGCAGCTTAGCTACGAGTCCTGGGGCCAACGTCCTGACTTTC. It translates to CASSLATSPGANVLTF.